A selection of T cell receptor beta chains follows, all from one sample in a study of blood T cell repertoires in COVID-19. TCRdb's copy holds only in-frame clones and misses some; the assay was immunoSEQ multiplex PCR. The sample contains 25,000 to 35,000 clones, roughly nine tenths of which appear only once. The sequencing input was peripheral blood. The receptors shown here come from a man in his 70s with active or convalescent COVID-19. The CDR3 runs from the conserved cysteine through the conserved F or W. A D gene is named only where the DNA matches it firmly. Only some rows state a clone size, as once, few, many or a class for expanded clones.

V	size	J	length	D	DNA	CDR3
TRBV27	.	TRBJ1-6	11	.	TGTGCCAGCGGCCATAATTCACCCCTCCACTTT	CASGHNSPLHF
TRBV12-3/TRBV12-4	.	TRBJ2-5	13	TRBD1	TGTGCCAGCAGTACAACAGGGGCAGGGACCCAGTACTTC	CASSTTGAGTQYF
TRBV19	once	TRBJ2-3	16	TRBD2	TGTGCCAGTAGCCCCCTTCGCGGGAGTTCCACAGATACGCAGTATTTT	CASSPLRGSSTDTQYF
TRBV9	.	TRBJ1-5	15	.	TGTGCCAGCAGCTACCGAGGTAGAAGCAATCAGCCCCAGCATTTT	CASSYRGRSNQPQHF
TRBV2	.	TRBJ1-1	14	TRBD1	TGTGCCAGCAGTTACGACAGGGTGAACACTGAAGCTTTCTTT	CASSYDRVNTEAFF
TRBV29-1	.	TRBJ1-1	15	.	TGCAGCGCCGGTCAAACTTCAGGGGTCGACACTGAAGCTTTCTTT	CSAGQTSGVDTEAFF
TRBV25-1	once	TRBJ2-7	15	TRBD1	TGTGCCAGCAGTCGCGCCGGGACAGCCTCCTACGAGCAGTACTTC	CASSRAGTASYEQYF
TRBV6-5	.	TRBJ2-7	14	TRBD1	TGTGCCAGCACCGGGGACAGGAGCTCCTACGAGCAGTACTTC	CASTGDRSSYEQYF
TRBV18	.	TRBJ2-1	15	.	TGTGCCAGCTCACCCGGGATTAGAGAAATAGATGAGCAGTTCTTC	CASSPGIREIDEQFF
TRBV4-3	.	TRBJ2-7	16	TRBD1	TGCGCCAGCAGCCAAGATCCGGGACAGGGGGCTTACGAGCAGTACTTC	CASSQDPGQGAYEQYF
TRBV30	.	TRBJ2-1	17	TRBD2	TGTGCCTGGAGTGCCGGCTGGCCGGGGGGTACTTACAATGAGCAGTTCTTC	CAWSAGWPGGTYNEQFF
TRBV7-9	.	TRBJ1-2	17	TRBD1	TGTGCCAGCAGAGGTGGCACCGGGACAGACGAAAACTATGGCTACACCTTC	CASRGGTGTDENYGYTF
TRBV3-1/TRBV3-2	.	TRBJ2-1	14	TRBD2	TGTGCCAGCAGCCAAGATACGGGGGAGGGCGAGCAGTTCTTC	CASSQDTGEGEQFF
TRBV19	.	TRBJ2-7	14	TRBD2	TGTGCCAGTAAGGGGACTAGGAGCTCCTACGAGCAGTACTTC	CASKGTRSSYEQYF
TRBV11-3	.	TRBJ2-2	15	.	TGTGCCAGCAGCTTAGTCGCGGGGCACACCGGGGAGCTGTTTTTT	CASSLVAGHTGELFF
TRBV6-2/TRBV6-3	.	TRBJ1-2	15	TRBD1	TGTGCCAGCAGTAACGGACAGGGAGCTAACTATGGCTACACCTTC	CASSNGQGANYGYTF
TRBV7-8	once	TRBJ2-7	12	.	TGTGCCAGCAGCCCCAGCTCCTACGAGCAGTACTTC	CASSPSSYEQYF
TRBV6-5	.	TRBJ2-1	11	.	TGTGCCAGCAGTTACCGCAATGAGCAGTTCTTC	CASSYRNEQFF
TRBV6-6	.	TRBJ1-6	14	TRBD1	TGTGCCAGCAGTTACCGGGACAGTAATTCACCCCTCCACTTT	CASSYRDSNSPLHF
TRBV7-8	.	TRBJ1-1	16	TRBD1	TGTGCCAGCAGCTTAGAGGGGGCCCCCAGTGTCCCTGAAGCTTTCTTT	CASSLEGAPSVPEAFF
TRBV7-9	.	TRBJ2-7	12	TRBD1	TGTGCCAGCAGCTTAACAGGGGGCGAGCAGTACTTC	CASSLTGGEQYF
TRBV9	.	TRBJ2-6	15	.	TGTGCCAGCAGCGTAGAGGGGTCTGGGGCCAACGTCCTGACTTTC	CASSVEGSGANVLTF
TRBV19	.	TRBJ1-4	16	.	TGTGCCAGTAGTATACCGTCGGCAGGACAGTATGAAAAACTGTTTTTT	CASSIPSAGQYEKLFF
TRBV5-1	medium-sized	TRBJ2-4	15	.	TGCGCCAGCAGCTTGGCGAGATCAGCCAAAAACATTCAGTACTTC	CASSLARSAKNIQYF
TRBV28	few	TRBJ1-1	15	.	TGTGCCAGCAGTTTAGCGGGGGACCGGAACACTGAAGCTTTCTTT	CASSLAGDRNTEAFF
TRBV3-1/TRBV3-2	.	TRBJ2-5	18	TRBD2	TGTGCCAGCAGCCACGAAGAGCGGTGGGGCGGGAGTAGAGAGACCCAGTACTTC	CASSHEERWGGSRETQYF
TRBV4-1	.	TRBJ1-2	15	.	TGCGCCAGCAGCCAAGATAGCAGGGTTTTTCTGGGCTACACCTTC	CASSQDSRVFLGYTF
TRBV10-2	.	TRBJ1-2	15	TRBD1	TGCGCCAGCAGTGAGTCCCCCAGGGGGCCCTATGGCTACACCTTC	CASSESPRGPYGYTF
TRBV5-4	.	TRBJ2-3	16	TRBD2	TGTGCCAGCAGATCGGGACTAGCGGGATCGCGAGATACGCAGTATTTT	CASRSGLAGSRDTQYF
TRBV24-1	once	TRBJ2-5	15	.	TGTGCCACCAGTGATTCCCGGGGGGCCCAAGAGACCCAGTACTTC	CATSDSRGAQETQYF
TRBV6-5	.	TRBJ1-1	15	TRBD1	TGTGCCAGCAGTTTGACCGGGACAGGGCTTGCTGAAGCTTTCTTT	CASSLTGTGLAEAFF
TRBV29-1	.	TRBJ1-2	11	.	TGCAGCGTTGCAGCTAACTATGGCTACACCTTC	CSVAANYGYTF
TRBV7-9	.	TRBJ2-7	16	TRBD2	TGTGCCAGCAGCCATCCCCCGCGGGGGGAACCCTACGAGCAGTACTTC	CASSHPPRGEPYEQYF
TRBV6-2/TRBV6-3	.	TRBJ1-5	14	.	TGTGCCAGCAGTTACACCCTCGGGAATCAGCCCCAGCATTTT	CASSYTLGNQPQHF
TRBV11-2	.	TRBJ2-2	16	.	TGTGCCAGCAGCTTATTAGGGGCCCAGAACACCGGGGAGCTGTTTTTT	CASSLLGAQNTGELFF
TRBV7-3	once	TRBJ2-2	16	TRBD1	TGTGCCAGCAGACCCGCCCCTGGACAGGGGGCCGGGGAGCTGTTTTTT	CASRPAPGQGAGELFF
TRBV19	few	TRBJ2-3	14	.	TGTGCCAGTAGTCTCGGAGGGGGCACAGATACGCAGTATTTT	CASSLGGGTDTQYF
TRBV24-1	.	TRBJ2-1	11	.	TGTGCCACAGCTCAGGGGCATGAGCAGTTCTTC	CATAQGHEQFF
TRBV30	.	TRBJ1-1	15	.	TGTGCCTGGAGTGGGCGGGGGGGATTGAACACTGAAGCTTTCTTT	CAWSGRGGLNTEAFF
TRBV9	.	TRBJ2-7	15	.	TGTGCCAGCAGCCAAAAAGAGGCAGCTACCTACGAGCAGTACTTC	CASSQKEAATYEQYF
TRBV9	.	TRBJ1-3	14	TRBD1	TGTGCCAGCACAACGGGACAGCCTGGAAACACCATATATTTT	CASTTGQPGNTIYF
TRBV6-6	.	TRBJ2-3	11	.	TGTGCCAGCAGTTCTAGACGTACGCAGTATTTT	CASSSRRTQYF
TRBV28	.	TRBJ1-4	15	TRBD1	TGTGCCAGCAGTTTTTCAGGACAGGGAATAGAAAAACTGTTTTTT	CASSFSGQGIEKLFF
TRBV5-1	.	TRBJ1-6	15	.	TGCGCCAGCAGCTTGCAGGGCGGGGATAATTCACCCCTCCACTTT	CASSLQGGDNSPLHF
TRBV6-5	.	TRBJ1-1	13	.	TGTGCCAGCAGTTGGCAGGGATACACTGAAGCTTTCTTT	CASSWQGYTEAFF
TRBV2	.	TRBJ2-4	16	TRBD1	TGTGCCAGCAGTTTACAGGGGACGGGAGCCAAAAACATTCAGTACTTC	CASSLQGTGAKNIQYF
TRBV19	.	TRBJ2-1	14	TRBD2	TGTGCCAGTAGGGAACTAGCGGTACGCAATGAGCAGTTCTTC	CASRELAVRNEQFF
TRBV2	.	TRBJ1-6	13	.	TGTGCCACCAAGACGGGGGGTAATTCACCCCTCCACTTT	CATKTGGNSPLHF
TRBV6-5	.	TRBJ2-3	14	.	TGTGCCAGCAGTCGAACAACAGGCACAGATACGCAGTATTTT	CASSRTTGTDTQYF
TRBV5-1	.	TRBJ2-5	13	.	TGCGCCACCAGAAGGGACACCCGGGAGACCCAGTACTTC	CATRRDTRETQYF
TRBV19	.	TRBJ2-5	13	TRBD2	TGTGCCAGTAGTATGGGAGGGCGGGAGACCCAGTACTTC	CASSMGGRETQYF
TRBV6-1	.	TRBJ2-5	15	TRBD1	TGTGCCAGCAGTGAAGGGACAGGGTTTAGGGAGACCCAGTACTTC	CASSEGTGFRETQYF
TRBV6-5	.	TRBJ2-5	15	TRBD2	TGTGCCAGCAGTCCAAATAGCGGGGGGGAGGAGACCCAGTACTTC	CASSPNSGGEETQYF
TRBV2	.	TRBJ2-5	14	.	TGTGCCAGCAGTGAGACTAACCTCCAAGAGACCCAGTACTTC	CASSETNLQETQYF
TRBV3-1/TRBV3-2	once	TRBJ1-1	15	.	TGTGCCAGCAGCCAAGGAAGCAACCATCCCACTGAAGCTTTCTTT	CASSQGSNHPTEAFF